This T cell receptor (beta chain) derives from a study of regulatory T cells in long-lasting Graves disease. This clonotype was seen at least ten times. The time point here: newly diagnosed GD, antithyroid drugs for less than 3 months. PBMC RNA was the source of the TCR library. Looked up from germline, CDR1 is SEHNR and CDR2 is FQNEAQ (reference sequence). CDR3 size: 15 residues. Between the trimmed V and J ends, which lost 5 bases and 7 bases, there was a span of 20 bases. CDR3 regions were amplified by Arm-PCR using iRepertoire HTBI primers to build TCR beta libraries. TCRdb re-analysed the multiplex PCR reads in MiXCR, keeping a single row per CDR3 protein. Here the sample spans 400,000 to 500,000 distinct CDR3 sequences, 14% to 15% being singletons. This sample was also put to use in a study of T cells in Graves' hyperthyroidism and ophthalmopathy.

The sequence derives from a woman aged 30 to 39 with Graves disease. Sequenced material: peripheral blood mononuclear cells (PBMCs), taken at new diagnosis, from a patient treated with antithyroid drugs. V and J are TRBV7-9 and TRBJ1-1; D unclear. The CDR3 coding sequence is TGTGCCAGCAGCCCGGTTGGAGGGCTCTTCTATGAAGCTTTCTTT. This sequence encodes CASSPVGGLFYEAFF.